This T cell receptor beta chain was identified in a study of CD4 T cells in relation to SARS-CoV-2 and coronaviruses. CDR3 length: 17 amino acids. V lost 3 bases to trimming and J lost 1 base, with 15 bases between them. Germline lookup yields CDR1 SGHVS and CDR2 FNYEAQ. The table came from immunoSEQ multiplex PCR; TCRdb's copy has only in-frame clones and leaves some out. The sample contains about 40,000 clones, approximately 86% of which appear only once. For this clone: The target antigen is unknown.

Sequenced input: naive CD4+ T cells from PBMCs, cultured in vitro. Subset of the sample: naive CD4+ T cells isolated by negative enrichment. V is TRBV7-6 and J is TRBJ2-2; a possible D gene is TRBD2 (6 bases). The clonotype originates from an adult with COVID-19. The CDR3 here is CASSFMGLARNTGELFF. The CDR3 coding sequence is TGTGCCAGCAGCTTCATGGGGCTAGCGCGGAACACCGGGGAGCTGTTTTTT.